What follows are 19 T cell receptor beta chains derived from one specimen sequenced in a study of siplizumab effects on memory and regulatory T cells. Some clones are missing from TCRdb's copy, which holds only in-frame ones; the method was immunoSEQ multiplex PCR. The sample contains some 73,000 clones, about 92% of which appear only once. The sequenced material came from CD8+ T cells sorted from blood. The receptors were sampled from a human donor in good health.

This chain joins TRBV28 and TRBJ2-1, with D possibly TRBD1 on 6 matching bases. The V gene's germline CDR1 is MDHEN and CDR2 SYDVKM. The CDR3 spans 15 residues. Trimming removed 2 bases from V and 3 bases from J, with 11 bases in between. CDR3 bases: TGTGCCAGCAGTTTACCCGGGACAAGCTACAATGAGCAGTTCTTC. Translating it yields CASSLPGTSYNEQFF.

J is TRBJ2-2 and V is TRBV7-8; the D is unclear. With 2 bases removed from V and 7 bases from J, the gap between germline ends came to 8 bases. Per the germline V gene, CDR1 is SGHVS and CDR2 is FQNEAQ. The CDR3 length is 13 residues. The CDR3 coding sequence is TGTGCCAGCAGCTTATACGGAAGCGGGGAGCTGTTTTTT. It yields the protein CASSLYGSGELFF.

This clone was detected only once. CDR3 sequence (DNA): TGTGCCAGCAGTAACAGGGGGCGGATTTACGAGCAGTACTTC. Its protein product is CASSNRGRIYEQYF. The chain uses TRBV27 and TRBJ2-7; 9 bases line up with TRBD1. Germline CDR1 is MNHEY and CDR2 is SMNVEV (reference sequence). The CDR3 sequence is 14 residues long. Trimming removed 5 bases from V and 4 bases from J; junction bases left unmatched: 6.

The chain joins TRBV7-6 to TRBJ2-3, with D maybe TRBD1 (5 bases). The CDR3 length is 15 residues. CDR1 SGHVS and CDR2 FNYEAQ come from the germline V gene. Trimming took 4 bases from V and 2 from J, leaving 13 bases between them. This CDR3 is CASSSSDRYTDTQYF. In DNA, the CDR3 is TGTGCCAGCAGCTCCTCTGACAGATACACAGATACGCAGTATTTT.

This sequence joins TRBV5-4 and TRBJ1-1; TRBD1 aligns across 8 bases. V gave up 2 bases and J gave up 10 bases; unmatched junction bases: 7. Germline lookup yields CDR1 SGHNT and CDR2 YYREEE (reference sequence). The CDR3 is made up of 13 amino acids. The CDR3 DNA reads TGTGCCAGCAGCTTCGAGGACAGGGTCGGAGCTTTCTTT. Translation gives CASSFEDRVGAFF.

The chain carries TRBV5-6 and TRBJ2-1; D is unclear. The length of the CDR3 is 14 residues. The V gene lost 0 bases and the J gene lost 6 bases, with 10 bases spanning the gap. Germline loops: CDR1 SGHDT, CDR2 YYEEEE. Here the CDR3 DNA reads TGTGCCAGCAGCTTGGTAGAGTTAGTCAATGAGCAGTTCTTC. The encoded protein is CASSLVELVNEQFF.

V gene TRBV5-6 combines with J gene TRBJ1-2, with D possibly matching TRBD1 (6 bases). With 2 bases removed from V and 5 bases from J, the gap between germline ends came to 22 bases. The germline V gene has CDR1 SGHDT and CDR2 YYEEEE. CDR3 length: 17 amino acids. The CDR3 coding sequence is TGTGCCAGCAGCTTTCCACCCCCGACAGGCAGCCGATATGGCTACACCTTC. It yields the protein CASSFPPPTGSRYGYTF.

The chain recombines TRBV7-9 with TRBJ1-6, with 9 bases matching TRBD1. This CDR3 has 18 residues. J lost 0 bases, V lost 8 bases, and 11 bases had no gene match. CDR1 is SEHNR and CDR2 is FQNEAQ in the germline V gene (reference sequence). The DNA of the CDR3 is TGTGCCAGCCGGGGGGGACAGGGCCACAGCTCCTATAATTCACCCCTCCACTTT. This codes for CASRGGQGHSSYNSPLHF.

J is TRBJ2-7 and V is TRBV14; 9 bases agree with TRBD2. Looked up from germline, CDR1 is SGHDN and CDR2 is FVKESK. The CDR3 loop spans 14 amino acids. The trim removed 4 bases at V and 0 bases at J, leaving 1 base unmatched. CDR3 protein: CASSPSGVSYEQYF. The DNA for the CDR3 is TGTGCCAGCAGCCCTAGCGGGGTCTCCTACGAGCAGTACTTC. The variable domain in full, with the rest retrieved from reference TRBV14 and TRBJ2-7, is EAGVTQFPSHSVIEKGQTVTLRCDPISGHDNLYWYRRVMGKEIKFLLHFVKESKQDESGMPNNRFLAERTGGTYSTLKVQPAELEDSGVYFCASSPSGVSYEQYFGPGTRLTVT.

The V call is TRBV27, the J call TRBJ2-7, with 8 bases lining up with TRBD1. Germline V gene data show CDR1 as MNHEY and CDR2 as SMNVEV (reference sequence). The CDR3 covers 14 residues. V lost 5 bases to trimming and J lost 0 bases; unmatched junction nucleotides: 3. CDR3 protein: CASSTTGGSYEQYF. For the CDR3, the DNA is TGTGCCAGCAGTACTACAGGGGGCTCCTACGAGCAGTACTTC.

CDR3 nucleotide sequence: TGTGCCAGCAGCTCCGGGACTATCAATGAGCAGTTCTTC. Translating it yields CASSSGTINEQFF. The rearrangement joins TRBV5-6 to TRBJ2-1, with 7 bases that match TRBD2. Germline V CDR1 and CDR2: SGHDT, YYEEEE. J gave up 6 bases and V 3 bases, and 3 bases lay outside the gene matches. The CDR3 covers 13 residues.

This chain links TRBV4-3 with TRBJ2-7; possibly TRBD1 for D (6 bases). The CDR3 runs to 15 residues. Between the trimmed V and J ends, which lost 3 bases and 3 bases, there was a span of 15 bases. CDR1 LGHNA and CDR2 YSLEER come from the germline V gene. Here the CDR3 reads CASSHDTGQSYEQYF. The CDR3 DNA reads as TGCGCCAGCAGCCACGACACGGGACAAAGCTACGAGCAGTACTTC.

The chain couples TRBV9 to TRBJ1-6; 7 bases map to TRBD1. The ends lost 0 bases at V and 1 base at J; junction bases unmatched: 4. Germline assignment: CDR1 SGDLS and CDR2 YYNGEE. CDR3 length: 17 residues. The CDR3 protein is CASSVEAGGSYNSPLHF. CDR3 DNA sequence: TGTGCCAGCAGCGTAGAGGCAGGGGGTTCCTATAATTCACCCCTCCACTTT.

Here the CDR3 DNA reads TGTGCCAGCAGTACGGCGGGAAGCAATCAGCCCCAGCATTTT. The encoded protein is CASSTAGSNQPQHF. This chain joins TRBV6-5 and TRBJ1-5; D gene ambiguous. Germline values: CDR1 MNHEY, CDR2 SVGAGI. CDR3 length: 14 amino acids. V shed 5 bases and J shed 1 base, with 9 bases lying between them.

Sample share makes this clone medium-sized (0.01 to 0.1%). The chain uses TRBV21-1 and TRBJ2-7; TRBD2, the D gene given by the table, was not confirmed from the DNA. TRBV21-1 is a recognized pseudogene. The CDR3 sequence is 15 residues long. The CDR3 coding sequence is TGTGCCAGCAGCAAAGAAGGAGAAACATTCTACGAGCAGTACTTC. Its protein is CASSKEGETFYEQYF.

This clone was observed a handful of times. At the DNA level, this CDR3 is encoded by other sequences in the same sample as well. This chain links TRBV7-9 with TRBJ1-2; D not certain. V lost 1 base and J lost 4, with 4 bases in between. Germline V CDR1 and CDR2: SEHNR, FQNEAQ (reference sequence). The CDR3 is made up of 12 amino acids. CDR3 residues: CASSLGSYGYTF. The CDR3 region has the DNA TGTGCCAGCAGCTTAGGGTCCTATGGCTACACCTTC.

The chain joins TRBV5-6 to TRBJ1-5; a weak D match, TRBD1 (6 bases). CDR1 is SGHDT, CDR2 YYEEEE, per germline. Deletions cut 3 bases from V and 0 bases from J, with 16 bases between. The CDR3 has 17 residues. CDR3 sequence (DNA): TGTGCCAGCAGCTCATCACAGGGACCTTATAGCAATCAGCCCCAGCATTTT. It encodes CASSSSQGPYSNQPQHF.

The J gene is TRBJ2-7, the V gene TRBV6-4; no firm D call. This CDR3 has 15 residues. V lost 6 bases, J lost 1 base, and 16 bases lay in between. In germline, CDR1 is MRHNA, CDR2 SNTAGT. The CDR3 reads CASRLGQRGSYEQYF. The CDR3 nucleotides read TGTGCCAGCAGGTTGGGTCAAAGAGGTTCCTACGAGCAGTACTTC.

The CDR3 region has the DNA TGTGCCAGCAGCCCCCGGACAGATAGCAATCAGCCCCAGCATTTT. Translating gives CASSPRTDSNQPQHF. The chain has TRBV7-8 and TRBJ1-5, with D perhaps matching TRBD1 (6 bases). Per germline, CDR1 SGHVS and CDR2 FQNEAQ. The CDR3 extends over 15 amino acids. Trimming took 5 bases from V and 0 from J, leaving 11 bases between them.